Included here is one T cell receptor (beta chain) sequence, with context. Its cognate antigen is unknown. This CDR3 region has 16 residues. With V trimmed by 6 bases and J by 1 base, 10 bases remained unmatched. Germline CDR1 LNHDA, CDR2 SQIVND (reference sequence). The sample belongs to a study of OX40 agonist ivuxolimab in advanced cancers. Study in general: Partial responses, seen in three patients, involved one hepatocellular carcinoma and two cutaneous melanomas. Findings and limits, study-wide: Both blood CD4+ and CD8+ T cells showed clonal growth by week 6 at 0.1 to 3.0 mg/kg.

Autoimmune disease history or systemic immunosuppression barred patients. Assay used: immunoSEQ multiplex PCR; TCRdb lists only in-frame clones, some missing. Of tens of thousands of clones listed, about 85% are singletons. Sequenced here: CD4+ or CD8+ T cells sorted from blood, sampled in a trial of the OX40 agonist ivuxolimab. This chain uses TRBV19 with TRBJ1-1; TRBD1 agrees at 8 bases. The receptor's source is an adult with an advanced solid tumor such as melanoma, head and neck, liver or kidney cancer. CDR3 nucleotide sequence: TGTGCCAGTAGCTCGGAGACAGGGGCCTGGAACACTGAAGCTTTCTTT. This codes for CASSSETGAWNTEAFF.